This T cell receptor beta chain was recorded in a study of blood T cell repertoires in COVID-19. The wider study: Acute-phase and convalescent COVID-19 samples originated in the United States, Italy and Spain.

In the original processing: Amplification from reference gene primers served as the basis for estimated nucleated cell counts. The data were produced by immunoSEQ multiplex PCR, yet TCRdb's version contains in-frame clones alone and is incomplete. V and J calls and clone size are copied from that table; D and trimming were computed from the DNA. Here the sample spans 300,000 to 500,000 clones, approximately 90% being singletons. To note about this clone: A junction end diverges from the germline sequence, so it may reflect a read error.

This CDR3 region has 12 residues. Germline CDR1 is SGHTA and CDR2 is FQGNSA. The sample was PBMCs or T cells enriched from blood (not recorded which). This TCR was recovered from a woman in her twenties or thirties with acute COVID-19. The chain has TRBV7-2 and TRBJ1-2; D is unclear. CDR3 in DNA: TGTGCCAGCAGCTTAGTTGTCGGGAGTATCGCCTTC. As protein: CASSLVVGSIAF.